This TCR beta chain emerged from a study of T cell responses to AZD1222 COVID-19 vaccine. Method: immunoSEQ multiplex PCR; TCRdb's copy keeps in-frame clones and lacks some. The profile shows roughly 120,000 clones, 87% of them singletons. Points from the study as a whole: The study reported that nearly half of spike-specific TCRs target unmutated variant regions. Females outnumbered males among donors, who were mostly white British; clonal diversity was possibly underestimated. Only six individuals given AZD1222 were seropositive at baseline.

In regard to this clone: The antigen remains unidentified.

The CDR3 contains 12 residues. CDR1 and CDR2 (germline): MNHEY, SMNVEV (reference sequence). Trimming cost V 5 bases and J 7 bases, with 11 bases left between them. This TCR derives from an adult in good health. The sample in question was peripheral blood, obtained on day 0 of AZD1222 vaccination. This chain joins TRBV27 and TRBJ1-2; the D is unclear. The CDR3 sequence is CASSNGRGGYTF. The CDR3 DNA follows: TGTGCCAGCAGTAACGGACGGGGTGGCTACACCTTC.